Below, 30 T cell receptor beta chains from the same sample are listed, as sequenced in a study of cytomegalovirus exposure and HLA in healthy donors. PCR amplification relied on 60 Vbeta primers (plus 13 Jbeta primers). Repertoires were generated with immunoSEQ multiplex PCR, while TCRdb's copy carries only in-frame clones and drops some. The table records 150,000 to 200,000 clones, 75% to 80% of them present only once. Material for sequencing was PBMCs. These receptors came from a female donor in good health and CMV-seronegative.

V usage is TRBV25-1 and J usage is TRBJ2-7; 12 bases fit TRBD2. The germline CDR1 and CDR2 sequences are MGHDK and SYGVNS. The CDR3 has 13 residues. Germline trimming cut 9 bases from V and 4 bases from J; bases unmatched to any gene: 4. CDR3 region: CASRLAGAYEQYF. The CDR3 DNA reads as TGTGCCAGTCGACTAGCGGGAGCTTACGAGCAGTACTTC.

This clone showed up just a few times. Without the conserved terminal phenylalanine or tryptophan, this CDR3 likely stems from a read error. The chain recombines TRBV7-9 with TRBJ2-4; D remains ambiguous. Germline V CDR1 and CDR2: SEHNR, FQNEAQ (reference sequence). Trimming pared 1 base from V and 2 bases from J, leaving 6 bases between. CDR3 length: 14 amino acids. The CDR3 sequence: CASSLDSPKNIQYL. In DNA form, the CDR3 reads TGTGCCAGCAGCTTAGACAGTCCCAAAAACATTCAGTACCTC.

The chain couples TRBV18 to TRBJ2-3, with 11 bases aligning to TRBD1. Germline CDR1 and CDR2: KGHSH and LQKENI. The trim removed 0 bases at V and 4 bases at J, leaving 6 bases unmatched. This CDR3 has 17 amino acids. The CDR3 here is CASSPPFRTGGSDTQYF. Here the CDR3 DNA reads TGTGCCAGCTCACCACCGTTTAGGACAGGGGGCTCAGATACGCAGTATTTT.

The table lists this clone with a count of one. The chain is built from TRBV28 and TRBJ2-3, with unresolved D. V was trimmed by 3 bases and J by 2 bases, leaving 12 bases between them. This CDR3 spans 15 amino acids. Germline CDR1 MDHEN, CDR2 SYDVKM. The CDR3 nucleotides are TGTGCCAGCAGTTTCATCGGCAGGTCCACAGATACGCAGTATTTT. Its protein product is CASSFIGRSTDTQYF. The whole variable domain, filled in from reference TRBV28 and TRBJ2-3, reads DVKVTQSSRYLVKRTGEKVFLECVQDMDHENMFWYRQDPGLGLRLIYFSYDVKMKEKGDIPEGYSVSREKKERFSLILESASTNQTSMYLCASSFIGRSTDTQYFGPGTRLTVL.

The sample holds one count of this clone. The V gene is TRBV14, the J gene TRBJ2-2; D might be TRBD2 (5 bases). V was cut by 1 base and J by 7 bases, with 10 bases left in between. This CDR3 has 14 amino acids. Germline V CDR1 and CDR2: SGHDN, FVKESK. This CDR3 is CASSQATGGGELFF. Here the CDR3 DNA reads TGTGCCAGCAGCCAAGCTACCGGAGGCGGGGAGCTGTTTTTT.

Regarding this clone: Other DNA sequences in this specimen translate into the identical CDR3. The chain carries TRBV5-1 and TRBJ2-7; 7 bases are shared with TRBD1. V dropped 0 bases and J dropped 2; count of bases not matched to a gene: 2. The CDR3 is made up of 14 amino acids. Germline loops: CDR1 SGHRS, CDR2 YFSETQ. Written as DNA, the CDR3 is TGCGCCAGCAGCTTGGGACAGGGTGCCTACGAGCAGTACTTC. Protein product: CASSLGQGAYEQYF.

The CDR3 loop is CASSSEREAASGDYEQYF. The CDR3 nucleotides are TGTGCCAGCAGTTCAGAGCGGGAGGCCGCCTCAGGGGATTACGAGCAGTACTTC. The J gene is TRBJ2-7, the V gene TRBV28; 9 bases map to TRBD2. Germline CDR1 MDHEN, CDR2 SYDVKM. V dropped 4 bases and J dropped 4; count of bases not matched to a gene: 17. The CDR3 length is 18 residues.

The chain couples TRBV2 to TRBJ2-3, with D possibly matching TRBD2 (6 bases). Germline V lookup: CDR1 SNHLY, CDR2 FYNNEI. Between the trimmed V and J ends, which lost 7 bases and 1 base, there was a span of 12 bases. The CDR3 is 14 residues long. CDR3 amino acids: CASKLGGGTDTQYF. CDR3 DNA: TGTGCCAGCAAACTAGGCGGGGGCACAGATACGCAGTATTTT.

The V call is TRBV28, the J call TRBJ1-3; 12 positions agree with TRBD1. The CDR3 is made up of 18 amino acids. Unmatched junction bases numbered 10, after V lost 3 bases and J lost 4 bases. Per germline, CDR1 MDHEN and CDR2 SYDVKM. The CDR3 DNA is TGTGCCAGCAGTTTTCGATTCCGGGACAGGGGGCCAGGAAACACCATATATTTT. Translation: CASSFRFRDRGPGNTIYF.

This chain uses TRBV6-5 with TRBJ1-1; the D gene is possibly TRBD1 (6 bases). CDR3 length: 14 residues. Germline V CDR1 and CDR2: MNHEY, SVGAGI. The V and J ends lost 7 bases and 1 base respectively, with 13 bases between them. The CDR3 is CASTPGQPNTEAFF. The CDR3 DNA is TGTGCCAGCACTCCGGGACAACCGAACACTGAAGCTTTCTTT.

The chain joins TRBV4-1 to TRBJ2-1; 8 bases match TRBD2. Germline CDR1 reads MGHRA; CDR2 reads YSYEKL. This CDR3 has 15 amino acids. V gave up 3 bases and J gave up 9 bases; unmatched junction bases: 10. For the CDR3, the DNA is TGCGCCAGCAGCCACACTACGGGAGGGCCGATTGAGCAGTTCTTC. Amino acids: CASSHTTGGPIEQFF.

This clone was counted between two and nine times. The V and J genes are TRBV5-6 and TRBJ2-3, with TRBD2 identical over 7 bases. The junction had 2 bases not matched to a gene; V was cut back by 4 bases and J by 0 bases. Germline values: CDR1 SGHDT, CDR2 YYEEEE. This CDR3 is built from 14 residues. Here the CDR3 reads CASSPSGSTDTQYF. The CDR3 nucleotides are TGTGCCAGCAGCCCTAGCGGAAGCACAGATACGCAGTATTTT.

This chain uses TRBV2 with TRBJ2-3, with TRBD2 matching over 8 bases. With 6 bases clipped from V and 3 bases from J, the junction kept 8 bases outside the gene matches. CDR1 is SNHLY and CDR2 is FYNNEI in the germline V gene. The CDR3 is made up of 15 amino acids. This chain's CDR3 is CASSTGTSQTDTQYF. The CDR3 DNA sequence: TGTGCCAGCAGCACCGGGACTAGTCAAACAGATACGCAGTATTTT.

The V call is TRBV11-3, the J call TRBJ2-2, with 7 bases fitting TRBD2. The CDR3 has 15 amino acids. V lost 5 bases to trimming and J lost 5 bases; unmatched junction nucleotides: 8. Germline lookup yields CDR1 SGHNT and CDR2 YENEEA. CDR3 loop: CASSTAGVTTGELFF. The CDR3 DNA follows: TGTGCCAGCAGCACCGCGGGAGTTACGACCGGGGAGCTGTTTTTT.

The CDR3 DNA follows: TGTGCCAGCAGGGGAACTGGGACAACGGAAGAGACCCAGTACTTC. This codes for CASRGTGTTEETQYF. This chain uses TRBV6-5 with TRBJ2-5; a weak D match, TRBD1 (6 bases). The CDR3 is made up of 15 amino acids. V was pared by 6 bases and J by 3 bases, with 17 bases between. The germline V gene has CDR1 MNHEY and CDR2 SVGAGI.

CDR3 sequence: CASSPRQGAGNTEAFF. The DNA for the CDR3 is TGTGCCAGCAGCCCCCGACAGGGGGCGGGAAACACTGAAGCTTTCTTT. The J gene is TRBJ1-1, the V gene TRBV7-9; 10 nucleotides agree with TRBD1. Germline CDR1 and CDR2: SEHNR and FQNEAQ (reference sequence). With 5 bases clipped from V and 2 bases from J, the junction kept 8 bases outside the gene matches. The CDR3 covers 16 residues.

The genes are TRBV7-9 and TRBJ1-2; D is possibly TRBD1 (5 bases). This CDR3 is 15 amino acids long. Germline V gene sequence: CDR1 SEHNR, CDR2 FQNEAQ (reference sequence). Trimming shortened V by 3 bases and J by 2 bases, and 13 bases separated the two germline ends. The CDR3 here is CASSLGRALNYGYTF. The CDR3 bases are TGTGCCAGCAGCTTGGGCAGGGCCCTAAACTATGGCTACACCTTC.

With respect to this clone: The junction and the germline gene differ at one end; a read error may be behind it. J is TRBJ1-4 and V is TRBV18; 10 positions agree with TRBD1. Germline CDR1 KGHSH, CDR2 LQKENI. The CDR3 length is 17 residues. As DNA, the CDR3 is TGTGCCAGCTCACCACCCGCGACAGGGGGCTCTAACGAAAAACTGTTTTTT. Translation gives CASSPPATGGSNEKLFF.

The chain carries TRBV9 and TRBJ2-7; D uncertain. V was shortened by 0 bases and J by 3 bases, with 13 bases between the two germline ends. Looked up from germline, CDR1 is SGDLS and CDR2 is YYNGEE. There are 15 residues in the CDR3. CDR3 in DNA: TGTGCCAGCAGCGTAGGAGGTGACCCCTTCTACGAGCAGTACTTC. This gives the protein CASSVGGDPFYEQYF.

CDR3 bases: TGCGCCAGCAGCCAAGATCTAGCGGGAGGCACAGATACGCAGTATTTT. Translating it yields CASSQDLAGGTDTQYF. The chain recombines TRBV4-3 with TRBJ2-3, with 10 positions matching TRBD2. CDR1 is LGHNA and CDR2 is YSLEER in the germline V gene. The CDR3 extends over 16 amino acids. J gave up 1 base and V 0 bases, and 1 base lay outside the gene matches.

This chain uses TRBV7-9 with TRBJ2-1; D gene ambiguous. CDR1 is SEHNR and CDR2 is FQNEAQ in the germline V gene (reference sequence). The CDR3 has 13 residues. Deletions cut 5 bases from V and 8 bases from J, with 13 bases between. The CDR3 nucleotides are TGTGCCAGCAGCGTACCGGTTCGGGATGAGCAGTTCTTC. Protein: CASSVPVRDEQFF.

This sequence joins TRBV6-5 and TRBJ2-2; D not resolved. Deletions cut 2 bases from V and 5 bases from J, with 9 bases between. The CDR3 has 14 amino acids. CDR1 and CDR2 (germline): MNHEY, SVGAGI. This CDR3 is CASSYGSTTGELFF. The CDR3 bases are TGTGCCAGCAGTTACGGATCGACTACCGGGGAGCTGTTTTTT.

This sequence joins TRBV29-1 and TRBJ2-7; D unclear. CDR1 is SQVTM, CDR2 ANQGSEA, per germline. The CDR3 is 12 amino acids. V lost 7 bases and J lost 2, with 12 bases in between. The CDR3 nucleotides are TGCAGCGGTATAAACTTGGCCTACGAGCAGTACTTC. Amino acid sequence: CSGINLAYEQYF.

The chain has TRBV4-2 and TRBJ1-2; tentative D call: TRBD1 (6 bases). With 0 bases removed from V and 0 bases from J, the gap between germline ends came to 11 bases. The V gene's germline CDR1 is LGHNA and CDR2 YNFKEQ. The CDR3 spans 16 residues. The CDR3 reads CASSQDRAGANYGYTF. The CDR3 region has the DNA TGTGCCAGCAGCCAAGATAGAGCAGGGGCTAACTATGGCTACACCTTC.

This clone was counted once. V usage is TRBV9 and J usage is TRBJ2-3, with 9 positions matching TRBD2. J lost 6 bases, V lost 5 bases, and 1 base had no gene match. Germline values: CDR1 SGDLS, CDR2 YYNGEE. The CDR3 runs 12 residues. The CDR3 DNA reads as TGTGCCAGCAGGAGCGGGAGGGATACGCAGTATTTT. Its protein is CASRSGRDTQYF.

V is TRBV7-6 and J is TRBJ2-1; 16 nucleotides agree with TRBD2. Germline V gene lookup returns CDR1 SGHVS and CDR2 FNYEAQ. This CDR3 spans 18 amino acids. V shed 0 bases, J shed 11 bases, and the junction held 10 bases outside the gene matches. CDR3 DNA: TGTGCCAGCAGCTTAGCCGGGACTAGCGGGAGGGCCTGGAATAAGCAGTTCTTC. It is translated as CASSLAGTSGRAWNKQFF.

For this clone: Additional DNA sequences in this sample encode the identical CDR3. The rearrangement uses TRBV7-3 and TRBJ2-1; 8 bases agree with TRBD1. The CDR3 runs 15 residues. The germline V gene has CDR1 SGHTA and CDR2 FQGTGA. After removal of 1 base from V and 4 bases from J, the junction contained 3 bases not matched to a gene. CDR3 sequence (DNA): TGTGCCAGCAGCTTAAACAGGGGGAGTTACAATGAGCAGTTCTTC. Protein sequence: CASSLNRGSYNEQFF.

This clone has a handful of counts. The chain uses TRBV2 and TRBJ2-1; D not certain. Trimming pared 4 bases from V and 7 bases from J, leaving 11 bases between. CDR1 is SNHLY and CDR2 is FYNNEI in the germline V gene. The CDR3 is made up of 13 amino acids. The CDR3 protein is CASSGSLVNEQFF. The CDR3 bases are TGTGCCAGCAGTGGTTCCCTAGTTAATGAGCAGTTCTTC.

This rearrangement joins TRBV19 to TRBJ1-1, with no clear D. Germline V lookup: CDR1 LNHDA, CDR2 SQIVND (reference sequence). V dropped 5 bases and J dropped 1 base, with 11 bases sitting between them. The CDR3 is made up of 14 amino acids. This CDR3 reads CASSFGRSNTEAFF. As DNA, the CDR3 is TGTGCCAGTAGTTTTGGCCGATCGAACACTGAAGCTTTCTTT.

The V call is TRBV19, the J call TRBJ2-2, with D possibly TRBD1 on 6 matching bases. Germline V gene lookup returns CDR1 LNHDA and CDR2 SQIVND (reference sequence). Trimming pared 3 bases from V and 1 base from J, leaving 9 bases between. The CDR3 is made up of 15 amino acids. The CDR3 loop reads CASSIGTKNTGELFF. The CDR3 DNA reads TGTGCCAGTAGTATTGGGACAAAGAACACCGGGGAGCTGTTTTTT.